This record covers a single T cell receptor beta chain. Enrolled during active infection, Seattle patients were then followed longitudinally. The record originates from a study of blood T cell repertoires in COVID-19. Study-wide context: Material from acute and convalescent COVID-19 was sourced from the United States, Italy and Spain.

In the authors' workflow: By means of reference gene primer amplification, nucleated cell counts were estimated. This table comes from immunoSEQ multiplex PCR, and its TCRdb copy is limited to in-frame clones, with some not included. That table gives V, J and clone size, and the DNA gave D and trimming. The table has 450,000 or so clones, approximately 90% seen once. CDR1 MNHNY and CDR2 SVGAGI come from the germline V gene (reference sequence). The CDR3 totals 15 residues. The V and J ends lost 7 bases and 0 bases respectively, with 13 bases between them. The sequenced sample consisted of peripheral blood. The chain links TRBV6-6 to TRBJ1-3; perhaps TRBD1 as D (6 bases). This sequence was found in a middle-aged woman with COVID-19, enrolled during active disease. CDR3 sequence: CASNIGTLSGNTIYF. CDR3 DNA sequence: TGTGCCAGCAATATCGGGACACTCTCTGGAAACACCATATATTTT.